This T cell receptor beta chain was sequenced for a study of T-cell reconstitution after alpha-beta-depleted transplantation in children. Overall study findings and caveats: Several hundred expanded graft clones reportedly supplied alpha-beta T cells about two months after transplant.

In this sample, this clonotype turned up a few times. Its target is not known. Between the trimmed V and J ends, which lost 6 bases and 0 bases, there was a span of 17 bases. The length of the CDR3 is 17 residues. Preparing the TCRbeta library involved the use of unique molecular identifiers. TCRdb redid the calling of the PCR reads with MiXCR, one entry per CDR3 protein. The sample contains 200,000 to 250,000 distinct CDR3 sequences, about 7% of which appear only once. V gene TRBV12-3 or TRBV12-4 combines with J gene TRBJ2-2, with a possible D match to TRBD2 (5 bases). The sequence was collected from a boy aged 2 to 10 with acute lymphoblastic leukemia, due to receive a stem cell transplant. The specimen was PBMCs, collected before TCRalphabeta/CD19-depleted stem cell transplant. For the CDR3, the DNA is TGTGCCAGCAGGTTCAAAAGCGGCACCGCGAACACCGGGGAGCTGTTTTTT. Translated, it gives CASRFKSGTANTGELFF.